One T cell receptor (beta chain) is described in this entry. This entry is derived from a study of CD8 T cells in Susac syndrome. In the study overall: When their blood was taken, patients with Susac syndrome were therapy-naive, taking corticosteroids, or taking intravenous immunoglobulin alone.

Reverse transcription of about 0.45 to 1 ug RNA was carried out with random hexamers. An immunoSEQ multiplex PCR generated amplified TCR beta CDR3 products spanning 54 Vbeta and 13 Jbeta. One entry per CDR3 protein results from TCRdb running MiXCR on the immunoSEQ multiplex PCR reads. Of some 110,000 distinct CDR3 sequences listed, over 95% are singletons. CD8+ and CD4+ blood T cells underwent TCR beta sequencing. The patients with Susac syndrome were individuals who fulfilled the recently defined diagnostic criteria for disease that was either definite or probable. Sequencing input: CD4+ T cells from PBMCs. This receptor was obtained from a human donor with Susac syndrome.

The CDR3 region has the DNA TGCAGTGCTAGAGGGGCACTCCAAGAGACCCAGTACTTC. Amino acid sequence: CSARGALQETQYF. The genes are TRBV20-1 and TRBJ2-5; D gene ambiguous. The CDR3 is made up of 13 amino acids. Trimming pared 1 base from V and 1 base from J, leaving 7 bases between. Looked up from germline, CDR1 is DFQATT and CDR2 is SNEGSKA (reference sequence).